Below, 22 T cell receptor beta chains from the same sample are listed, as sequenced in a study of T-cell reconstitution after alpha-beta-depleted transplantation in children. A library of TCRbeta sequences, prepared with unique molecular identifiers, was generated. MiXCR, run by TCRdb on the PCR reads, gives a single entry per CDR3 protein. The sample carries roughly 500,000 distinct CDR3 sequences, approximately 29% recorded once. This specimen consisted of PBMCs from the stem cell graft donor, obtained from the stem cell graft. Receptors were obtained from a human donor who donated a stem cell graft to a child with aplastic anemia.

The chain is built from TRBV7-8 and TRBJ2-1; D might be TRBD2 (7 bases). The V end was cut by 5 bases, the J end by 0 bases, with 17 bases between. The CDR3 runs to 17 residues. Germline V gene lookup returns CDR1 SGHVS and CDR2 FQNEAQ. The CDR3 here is CASSLGGAGSSYNEQFF. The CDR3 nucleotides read TGTGCCAGCAGCCTGGGGGGGGCCGGTAGCTCCTACAATGAGCAGTTCTTC.

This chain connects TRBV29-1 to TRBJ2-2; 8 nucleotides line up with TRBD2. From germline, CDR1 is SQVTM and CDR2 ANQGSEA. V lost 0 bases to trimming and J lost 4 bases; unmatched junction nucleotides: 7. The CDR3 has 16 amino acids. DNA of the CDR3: TGCAGCGTTGAAGAGATGGCGGGAGGATCCACCGGGGAGCTGTTTTTT. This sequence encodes CSVEEMAGGSTGELFF.

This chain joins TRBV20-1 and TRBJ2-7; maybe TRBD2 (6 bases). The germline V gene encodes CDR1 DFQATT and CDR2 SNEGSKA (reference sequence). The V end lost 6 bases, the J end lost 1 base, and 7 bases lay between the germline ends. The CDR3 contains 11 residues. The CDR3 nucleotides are TGCAGTGCCGGAGGGTCCTACGAGCAGTACTTC. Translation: CSAGGSYEQYF.

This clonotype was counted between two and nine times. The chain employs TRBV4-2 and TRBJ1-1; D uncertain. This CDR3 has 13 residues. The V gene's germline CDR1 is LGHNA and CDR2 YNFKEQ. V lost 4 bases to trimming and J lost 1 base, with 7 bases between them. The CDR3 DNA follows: TGTGCCAGCAGCCGACCAGAGAACACTGAAGCTTTCTTT. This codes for CASSRPENTEAFF.

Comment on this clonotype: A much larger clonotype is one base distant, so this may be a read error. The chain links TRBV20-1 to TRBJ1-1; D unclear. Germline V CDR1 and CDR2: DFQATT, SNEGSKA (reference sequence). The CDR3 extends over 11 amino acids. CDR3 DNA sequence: TGCAATGCTCGACAGAACACTGAAGCTTTCTTT. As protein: CNARQNTEAFF.

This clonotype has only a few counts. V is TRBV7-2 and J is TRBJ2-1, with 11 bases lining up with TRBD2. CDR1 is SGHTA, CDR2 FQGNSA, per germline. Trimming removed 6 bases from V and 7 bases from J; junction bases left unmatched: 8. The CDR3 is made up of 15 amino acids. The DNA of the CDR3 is TGTGCCAGCAGGCTCGGGACTAGCGGAAGGAATGAGCAGTTCTTC. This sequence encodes CASRLGTSGRNEQFF.

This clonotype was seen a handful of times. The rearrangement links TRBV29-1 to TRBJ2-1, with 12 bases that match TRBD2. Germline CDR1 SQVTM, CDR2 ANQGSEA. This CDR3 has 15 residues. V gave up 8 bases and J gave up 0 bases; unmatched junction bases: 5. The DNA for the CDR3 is TGCAGCTCTAGCGGGAGGGTTAGCTCCTACAATGAGCAGTTCTTC. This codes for CSSSGRVSSYNEQFF.

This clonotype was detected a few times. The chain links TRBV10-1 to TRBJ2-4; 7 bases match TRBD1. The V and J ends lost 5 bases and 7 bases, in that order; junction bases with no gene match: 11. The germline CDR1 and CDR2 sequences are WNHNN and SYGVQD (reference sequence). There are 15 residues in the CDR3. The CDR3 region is CASSPDRDGWNIQYF. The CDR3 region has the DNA TGCGCCAGCAGTCCCGACAGGGACGGGTGGAACATTCAGTACTTC.

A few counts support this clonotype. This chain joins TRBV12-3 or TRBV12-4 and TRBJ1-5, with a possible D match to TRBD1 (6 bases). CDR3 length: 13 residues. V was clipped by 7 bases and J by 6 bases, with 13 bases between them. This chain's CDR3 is CASTTDSLQPQHF. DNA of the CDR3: TGTGCCAGCACCACGGACAGCCTTCAGCCCCAGCATTTT.

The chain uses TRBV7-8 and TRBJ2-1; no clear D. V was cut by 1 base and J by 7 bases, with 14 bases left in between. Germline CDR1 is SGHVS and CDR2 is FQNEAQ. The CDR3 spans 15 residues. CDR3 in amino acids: CASSLVDPIPNEQFF. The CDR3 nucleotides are TGTGCCAGCAGCTTAGTCGATCCGATCCCGAATGAGCAGTTCTTC.

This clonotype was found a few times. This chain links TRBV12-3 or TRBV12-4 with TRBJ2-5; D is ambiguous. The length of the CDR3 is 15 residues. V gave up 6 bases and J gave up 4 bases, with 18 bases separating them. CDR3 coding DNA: TGTGCCAGCAGGGCCCCCCATGGCAACGGAGAGACCCAGTACTTC. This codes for CASRAPHGNGETQYF.

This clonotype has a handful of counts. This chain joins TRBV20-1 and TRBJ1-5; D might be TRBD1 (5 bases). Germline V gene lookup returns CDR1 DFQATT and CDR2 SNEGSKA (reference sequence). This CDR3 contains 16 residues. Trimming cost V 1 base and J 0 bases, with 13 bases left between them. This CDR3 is CSARVGGSGSNQPQHF. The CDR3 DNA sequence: TGCAGTGCTAGAGTTGGGGGTTCCGGTAGCAATCAGCCCCAGCATTTT.

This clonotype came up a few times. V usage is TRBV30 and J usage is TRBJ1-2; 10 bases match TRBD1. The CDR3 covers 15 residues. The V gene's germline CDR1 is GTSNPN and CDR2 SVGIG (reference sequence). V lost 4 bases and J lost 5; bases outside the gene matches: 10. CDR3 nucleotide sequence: TGTGCCTGGACCGCTGACAGGGGGCTAAGATATGGCTACACCTTC. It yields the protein CAWTADRGLRYGYTF.

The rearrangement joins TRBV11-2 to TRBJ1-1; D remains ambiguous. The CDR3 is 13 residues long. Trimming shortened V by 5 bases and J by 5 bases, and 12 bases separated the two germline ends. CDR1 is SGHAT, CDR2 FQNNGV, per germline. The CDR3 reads CASSGSSMTEAFF. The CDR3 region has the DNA TGTGCCAGCAGCGGTAGCTCTATGACTGAAGCTTTCTTT.

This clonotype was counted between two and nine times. The CDR3 loop is CATSSRPGGNSPLHF. The CDR3 DNA is TGTGCCACCAGCTCTAGACCGGGGGGCAATTCACCCCTCCACTTT. This chain links TRBV15 with TRBJ1-6, with D possibly matching TRBD1 (6 bases). The germline V gene has CDR1 LNHNV and CDR2 YYDKDF (reference sequence). The V and J ends lost 5 bases and 7 bases respectively, with 15 bases between them. The CDR3 spans 15 residues. The variable domain in full, completed from reference TRBV15 and TRBJ1-6, reads DAMVIQNPRYQVTQFGKPVTLSCSQTLNHNVMYWYQQKSSQAPKLLFHYYDKDFNNEADTPDNFQSRRPNTSFCFLDIRSPGLGDTAMYLCATSSRPGGNSPLHFGNGTRLTVT.

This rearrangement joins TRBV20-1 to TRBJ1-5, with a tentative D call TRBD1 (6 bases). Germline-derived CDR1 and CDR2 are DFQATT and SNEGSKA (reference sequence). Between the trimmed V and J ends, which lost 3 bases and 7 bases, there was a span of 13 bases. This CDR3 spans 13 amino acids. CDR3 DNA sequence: TGCAGTGCTAGCCCTAGACAGGTACAGCCCCAGCATTTT. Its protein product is CSASPRQVQPQHF.

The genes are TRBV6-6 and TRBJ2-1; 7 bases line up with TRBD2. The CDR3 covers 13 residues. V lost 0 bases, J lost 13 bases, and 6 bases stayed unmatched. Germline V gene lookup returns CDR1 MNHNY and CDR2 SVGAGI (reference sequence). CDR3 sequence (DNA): TGTGCCAGCAGTTACTCGCGGGAGCGGGTTCAGTTCTTC. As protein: CASSYSRERVQFF.

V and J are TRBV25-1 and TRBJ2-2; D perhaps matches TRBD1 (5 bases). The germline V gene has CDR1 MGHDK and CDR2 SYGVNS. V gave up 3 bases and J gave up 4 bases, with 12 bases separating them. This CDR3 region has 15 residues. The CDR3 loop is CASSDQRGSTGELFF. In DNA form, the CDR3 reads TGTGCCAGCAGTGACCAAAGGGGCTCCACCGGGGAGCTGTTTTTT.

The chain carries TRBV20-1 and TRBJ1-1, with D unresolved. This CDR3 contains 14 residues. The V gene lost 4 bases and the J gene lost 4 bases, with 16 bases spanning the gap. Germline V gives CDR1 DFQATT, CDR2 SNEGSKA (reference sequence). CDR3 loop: CSANYPLAVTEAFF. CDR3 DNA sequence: TGCAGTGCTAATTACCCCTTGGCGGTCACTGAAGCTTTCTTT.

The CDR3 bases are TGTGCCAGCAGCCTGGCGGTTCGAGTGGGTGGCTACACCTTC. It codes for CASSLAVRVGGYTF. The chain couples TRBV7-9 to TRBJ1-2, with D uncertain. Trimming removed 5 bases from V and 7 bases from J, with 17 bases in between. Germline V gene lookup returns CDR1 SEHNR and CDR2 FQNEAQ (reference sequence). The CDR3 loop spans 14 amino acids.

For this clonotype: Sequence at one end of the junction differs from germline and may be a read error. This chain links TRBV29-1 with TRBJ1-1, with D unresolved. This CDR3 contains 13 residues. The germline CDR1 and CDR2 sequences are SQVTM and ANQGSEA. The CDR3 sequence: CRVEPFMNTEAFF. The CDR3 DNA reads TGCAGGGTTGAACCCTTTATGAACACTGAAGCTTTCTTT.

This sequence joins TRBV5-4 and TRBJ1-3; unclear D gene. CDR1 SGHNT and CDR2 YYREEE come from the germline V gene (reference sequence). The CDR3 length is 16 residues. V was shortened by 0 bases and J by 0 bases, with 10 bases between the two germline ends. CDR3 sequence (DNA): TGTGCCAGCAGCTTGGATCTTATAAGCTCTGGAAACACCATATATTTT. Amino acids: CASSLDLISSGNTIYF. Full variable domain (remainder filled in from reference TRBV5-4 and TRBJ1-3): ETGVTQSPTHLIKTRGQQVTLRCSSQSGHNTVSWYQQALGQGPQFIFQYYREEENGRGNFPPRFSGLQFPNYSSELNVNALELDDSALYLCASSLDLISSGNTIYFGEGSWLTVV.